A single T cell receptor beta chain is shown here with its context. Original analysis: Reference gene primer amplification in the assay estimated nucleated cell counts. Method: immunoSEQ multiplex PCR; TCRdb's copy keeps in-frame clones and lacks some. Clone size and the V and J calls come from that table; the DNA yielded D and trimming. The data show about 370,000 clones, with 80% to 90% seen just once and roughly 1% held by the top ten. This CDR3 is built from 16 residues. Germline lookup yields CDR1 SGDLS and CDR2 YYNGEE. The V end was cut by 0 bases, the J end by 6 bases, with 16 bases between. The data stem from a study of blood T cell repertoires in COVID-19.

This TCR was sampled from a man between 18 and 35 years old who had recovered from COVID-19. The V call is TRBV9, the J call TRBJ2-1; D may be TRBD1 (6 bases). The sequencing sample was made of PBMCs or T cells enriched from blood (not recorded which). CDR3 sequence: CASSVVDQTGINEQFF. The CDR3 DNA follows: TGTGCCAGCAGCGTAGTGGATCAGACAGGCATCAATGAGCAGTTCTTC.